A selection of T cell receptor beta chains follows, all from one sample in a study of T cell responses to AZD1222 COVID-19 vaccine. Here immunoSEQ multiplex PCR was the method, and the copy in TCRdb shows in-frame clones only, minus some. In the table there are roughly 99,000 clones, about 92% of which are singletons. The specimen was peripheral blood, collected 28 days after the second AZD1222 dose. The receptors were sampled from an adult who received the AZD1222 COVID-19 vaccine. The CDR3 runs from the conserved cysteine through the conserved F or W. The D gene is left open where the match is weak. Clone size appears in some rows only: once, few, many, or a class for an expanded clone.

>NA|TRBV2|TRBJ2-1|NA
TGTGCCAGCAGTAAACACTTTGACGGTTCCTACAATGAGCAGTTCTTC
CASSKHFDGSYNEQFF
>NA|TRBV28|TRBJ2-1|NA
TGTGCTTCTCTGGGGGCCGGCCGGGATGAGCAGTTCTTC
CASLGAGRDEQFF
>once|TRBV24-1|TRBJ1-5|TRBD1
TGTGCCACCAGTGATAGTCGGACAGGGGGCAATCAGCCCCAGCATTTT
CATSDSRTGGNQPQHF
>NA|TRBV4-1|TRBJ2-7|NA
TGCGCCAGCAGCCAAGTCAGGAGCTCCTACGAGCAGTACTTC
CASSQVRSSYEQYF
>NA|TRBV27|TRBJ2-7|TRBD1
TGTGCCAGCAGTTACAAGACAGGGTCCTACGAGCAGTACTTC
CASSYKTGSYEQYF
>NA|TRBV6-6|TRBJ1-4|NA
TGTGCCAGCACCCAAGCGGGGCAGGGCGGAGAAAAACTGTTTTTT
CASTQAGQGGEKLFF
>NA|TRBV28|TRBJ1-3|NA
TGTGCCAGCAGTTTAGTCTCTGGAAACACCATATATTTT
CASSLVSGNTIYF
>NA|TRBV18|TRBJ1-6|TRBD1
TGTGCCAGCTCACTCGAGACAGGGGGAAAGTATAATTCACCCCTCCACTTT
CASSLETGGKYNSPLHF
>NA|TRBV4-2|TRBJ2-3|TRBD2
TGTGCCAGCAGCCAAGGGGGGAGGGGAGATACGCAGTATTTT
CASSQGGRGDTQYF
>NA|TRBV3-1/TRBV3-2|TRBJ1-4|TRBD1
TGTGCCAGCAGCCAACGGGAGGGGGCCAGTGAAAAACTGTTTTTT
CASSQREGASEKLFF